This T cell receptor (beta chain) was found in a study of shared clonotypes between healthy human individuals. At the level of the study: For every donor, three CD4 naive, three CD4 memory, two CD8 naive and one CD8 memory plates were used. Whole-study findings and limits: An anticipated effect of sequencing depth on clonotype sharing among donors was recognized.

In the original processing: As immunoSEQ supplied junction-only sequences (without quality scores), filtering differed. The data were produced by immunoSEQ multiplex PCR, yet TCRdb's version contains in-frame clones alone and is incomplete. The V and J calls and clone size come from that table; D and trimming were worked out from the DNA. The table records hundreds of thousands of clones, 80% to 95% of them present only once. This clone has only a few counts. The antigen is not known. The sample carries other DNA sequences with the same CDR3. The naive CD8 subset, CD45RO-negative cells positively selected for CCR7, excluded terminally differentiated effector memory CD45RA+ cells. This sequence originates from a man aged 25-40 years in good health. Sequenced material: naive CD8+ T cells sorted from blood.

For the CDR3, the DNA is TGTGCCAGCAGCCTTACAGGGAGCTACGAGCAGTACTTC. Its translation is CASSLTGSYEQYF. The chain has TRBV5-6 and TRBJ2-7, with D possibly matching TRBD1 (6 bases). The ends were cut back, 4 bases at V and 3 bases at J, with 11 bases in the middle. This CDR3 is 13 amino acids long. The V gene's germline CDR1 is SGHDT and CDR2 YYEEEE.